One TCR beta chain is described in this entry. No antigen is known for it. Per-base qualities were not stored, and no clone one base away is much larger. A patient counted as having stable Graves' hyperthyroidism if no progression to ophthalmopathy occurred over 18 months of follow-up. The hyperthyroidism patients were between 18 and 65 years old and newly diagnosed, with a disease duration of less than 2 months. Any patient with an uncontrolled infection, another autoimmune disease, pregnancy or lactation was excluded. Diagnoses were established on the basis of clinical symptoms, serum thyroxine and TRAb, thyroid ultrasound, and orbital computed tomography. PBMCs were isolated from approximately 10 ml of fresh peripheral blood by Ficoll-Paque density gradient centrifugation. Trizol reagent was used to extract total RNA, and RNA quality was then checked on an Agilent 2100 Bioanalyzer. The sample comes from a study of T cells in Graves' hyperthyroidism and ophthalmopathy (dated by TCRdb to between 2018 and 2021). For context, the study as a whole: Peripheral blood was collected at initial diagnosis, before any treatment. A discovery cohort of about a hundred patients, 43 with Graves' ophthalmopathy and 57 with stable Graves' hyperthyroidism, was used to find distinguishing TCR V-J signatures. Prospective prediction of ophthalmopathy was tested in an independent validation cohort consisting of 18 hyperthyroidism patients and about 17 patients who later progressed to ophthalmopathy. The 85 to 100 discovery patients were divided at random into training and test sets in a 7:3 ratio. The study also compared thyroid tissue and blood T-cell repertoires from about six Graves' hyperthyroidism patients. After blood sampling, hyperthyroidism patients were treated with methimazole at a starting dose of 30 mg daily, and ophthalmopathy patients were treated with high-dose intravenous methylprednisolone. The paper reports TCR Vbeta CDR3 sequencing of 130 to 150 peripheral blood samples: under 45 ophthalmopathy, about 75 hyperthyroidism and about 17 progressor patients. Study-wide findings and limitations: A 13 V-J signature model separated ophthalmopathy from stable hyperthyroidism, with about 90% sensitivity and just under 84% specificity in cross-validation and 80%/75% in testing. In validation, the model predicted progression to ophthalmopathy with approximately 71% sensitivity and around 72% specificity, a median of about 6.7 months before onset. Sample size was not statistically predetermined, and investigators were not blinded to group allocation. Most expanded thyroid clonotypes (frequency above 0.001) were also detected in blood, a finding suggesting that blood repertoires may reflect thyroid immune responses.

The TCR beta CDR3 regions were amplified from RNA transcripts. A first-round RT-PCR of the TCR CDR3 used the HTBI primer set with the Qiagen OneStep RT-PCR kit. Libraries were constructed in a second round of multiplex PCR, after which size selection and purification were performed. Sequencing of the libraries was done on an Illumina HiSeq2000 using paired-end 100 bp reads. As for the authors' bioinformatics: Raw data were processed with SOAPnuke, discarding reads with adapters, uncalled bases, mean Phred below 15, or no exact constant-primer or identifier match. COPE v1.2.5 was used to merge the high-quality paired reads, and each unique nucleotide sequence was defined as a clonotype. MiTCR v1.1 was used to align the clonotypes against IMGT TRBV, TRBD and TRBJ reference segments. The analysis was restricted to V-J combinations with a frequency above 0.0001, which together covered 99% to 99.2% of the repertoires. The TCS score was defined as the ratio of F50 (clonal expansion) to E x V (chaos), calculated using BLOSUM62-based TCRdist between CDR3 peptides within each V-J. Welch's t-statistics and random forest reduced fewer than 600 V-J features to roughly 13, which were used in a naive Bayes classifier (R e1071). TCRdb passed the public sequencing reads through fastp at Q25 and MiXCR, retaining productive beta sequences. Every CDR3 protein is listed once, alongside the most common genes and DNA of its rows. Clone size and V and J calls follow TCRdb, not the original study. In all, the sample holds approximately 210,000 distinct CDR3 sequences, and roughly 17% of those were seen once. The top ten constitute approximately 46% of the sample.

CDR3 length: 17 amino acids, cysteine to phenylalanine. The only DNA kept is the CDR3, 51 bases in frame from the first base. V is pared back by 0 bases and J by 0 bases, with 9 bases lying between the germline termini. From a lookup of the germline V gene, CDR1 and CDR2 are MNHEY and SVGAGI. Rearrangement joined TRBV6-5 to TRBJ1-6; no confident D gene assignment can be made. The sample was blood. The sequence was collected from a man between 50 and 59 years old with Graves' hyperthyroidism. The DNA sequence is TGTGCCAGCAGTTACTCAGCTCTGGTCTCCTATAATTCACCCCTCCACTTT. It codes for CASSYSALVSYNSPLHF.